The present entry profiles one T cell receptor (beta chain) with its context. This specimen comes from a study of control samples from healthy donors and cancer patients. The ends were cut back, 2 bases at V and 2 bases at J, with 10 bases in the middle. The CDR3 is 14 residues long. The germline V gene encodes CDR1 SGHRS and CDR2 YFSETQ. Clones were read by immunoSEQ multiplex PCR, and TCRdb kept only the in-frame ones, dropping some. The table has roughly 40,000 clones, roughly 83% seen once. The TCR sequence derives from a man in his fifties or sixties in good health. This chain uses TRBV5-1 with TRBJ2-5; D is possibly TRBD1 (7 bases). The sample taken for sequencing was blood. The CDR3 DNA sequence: TGCGCCAGCAGCTTAGCAGGGGGGCAAGAGACCCAGTACTTC. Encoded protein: CASSLAGGQETQYF.